This entry lists 29 T cell receptor beta chains sequenced from one sample in a study of blood T cell repertoires in COVID-19. Measured with immunoSEQ multiplex PCR; TCRdb has only the in-frame clones, and not every one. The sample comprises 150,000 to 200,000 clones, about four fifths of which are singletons, and roughly 12% rests with the top ten. Material for sequencing was PBMCs or T cells enriched from blood (not recorded which). Receptors were obtained from a man aged 35 to 55 who had recovered from COVID-19.

The J gene is TRBJ2-2, the V gene TRBV18; 13 positions agree with TRBD2. This CDR3 has 17 amino acids. The V gene's germline CDR1 is KGHSH and CDR2 LQKENI. V dropped 2 bases and J dropped 0; count of bases not matched to a gene: 0. The CDR3 loop is CASSPTSGRANTGELFF. The CDR3 nucleotides read TGTGCCAGCTCACCAACTAGCGGGAGGGCGAACACCGGGGAGCTGTTTTTT.

The chain has TRBV10-3 and TRBJ2-5; D ambiguous. This CDR3 contains 14 residues. The V and J ends lost 3 bases and 1 base respectively, with 9 bases between them. The germline V gene encodes CDR1 ENHRY and CDR2 SYGVKD. The CDR3 loop is CAISDRRGQETQYF. CDR3 in DNA: TGTGCCATCAGTGACCGACGCGGCCAAGAGACCCAGTACTTC.

This clone was found once. The rearrangement links TRBV7-2 to TRBJ2-3; 11 nucleotides align to TRBD2. Looked up from germline, CDR1 is SGHTA and CDR2 is FQGNSA. The CDR3 totals 15 residues. Trimming took 6 bases from V and 3 from J; bases not matched to a gene: 5. CDR3 sequence: CASSMTSGKTDTQYF. The CDR3 DNA follows: TGTGCCAGCAGTATGACTAGCGGGAAAACAGATACGCAGTATTTT.

The chain joins TRBV11-2 to TRBJ2-7, with 7 bases matching TRBD1. V lost 4 bases, J lost 3 bases, and 6 bases stayed unmatched. CDR1 is SGHAT, CDR2 FQNNGV, per germline. CDR3 size: 14 residues. The CDR3 DNA sequence: TGTGCCAGCAGCTCCTTCGGGGACAGCTACGAGCAGTACTTC. Translation gives CASSSFGDSYEQYF.

The V gene is TRBV6-2 or TRBV6-3, the J gene TRBJ2-1, with a possible D match to TRBD2 (5 bases). V shed 4 bases and J shed 1 base, with 11 bases lying between them. The CDR3 is 15 amino acids. Germline V lookup: CDR1 MNHEY, CDR2 SVGEGT. The CDR3 spells CASSSHGVSYNEQFF. Here the CDR3 DNA reads TGTGCCAGCAGTTCGCACGGGGTATCCTACAATGAGCAGTTCTTC.

The rearrangement uses TRBV18 and TRBJ2-1; maybe TRBD1 (5 bases). Trimming removed 1 base from V and 7 bases from J, with 5 bases in between. In germline, CDR1 is KGHSH, CDR2 LQKENI. This CDR3 contains 12 residues. The DNA of the CDR3 is TGTGCCAGCTCACCACAGGGGAATGAGCAGTTCTTC. Encoded protein: CASSPQGNEQFF.

The chain carries TRBV4-2 and TRBJ2-2; D not resolved. The germline CDR1 and CDR2 sequences are LGHNA and YNFKEQ. The CDR3 has 14 residues. V dropped 3 bases and J dropped 1 base, with 6 bases sitting between them. The CDR3 loop reads CASSHERNTGELFF. The CDR3 DNA reads TGTGCCAGCAGCCACGAGCGGAACACCGGGGAGCTGTTTTTT.

The chain uses TRBV5-4 and TRBJ2-3, with D perhaps TRBD2 (6 bases). The germline gives CDR1 SGHNT, CDR2 YYREEE (reference sequence). The CDR3 contains 16 residues. Trimming removed 4 bases from V and 7 bases from J, with 22 bases in between. CDR3 DNA sequence: TGTGCCAGCAGCAGCGCCGGGAGCGGAAAGAAACATACGCAGTATTTT. The encoded protein is CASSSAGSGKKHTQYF.

The chain joins TRBV28 to TRBJ1-2; the D is unclear. The CDR3 length is 14 residues. V lost 2 bases and J 1 base, leaving 8 bases between the germline ends. CDR1 is MDHEN, CDR2 SYDVKM, per germline. The CDR3 reads CASSLAGNNYGYTF. The CDR3 DNA reads as TGTGCCAGCAGTTTAGCCGGGAATAACTATGGCTACACCTTC.

V gene TRBV14 combines with J gene TRBJ2-7; D is uncertain. The V and J ends lost 1 base and 5 bases respectively, with 3 bases between them. Germline lookup yields CDR1 SGHDN and CDR2 FVKESK. This CDR3 region has 11 residues. The CDR3 sequence is CASSQANEQYF. In nucleotides, the CDR3 is TGTGCCAGCAGCCAAGCAAACGAGCAGTACTTC.

The V gene is TRBV4-3, the J gene TRBJ2-3; 7 positions agree with TRBD2. Trimming removed 1 base from V and 2 bases from J; junction bases left unmatched: 3. CDR3 size: 15 residues. Germline V gives CDR1 LGHNA, CDR2 YSLEER. The CDR3: CASSQGGTTTDTQYF. The CDR3 nucleotides read TGCGCCAGCAGCCAAGGAGGGACTACCACAGATACGCAGTATTTT.

This clone was observed a single time. This chain links TRBV2 with TRBJ2-1; TRBD2 matches 14 bases. The V segment lost 6 bases and the J segment 3 bases; nucleotides outside the gene matches: 4. Germline CDR1 and CDR2: SNHLY and FYNNEI. The length of the CDR3 is 16 residues. The CDR3 protein is CASREGLAGDYNEQFF. The DNA for the CDR3 is TGTGCCAGCAGAGAGGGACTAGCGGGAGACTACAATGAGCAGTTCTTC.

The chain has TRBV25-1 and TRBJ1-6; D is ambiguous. The CDR3 is made up of 17 amino acids. In germline, CDR1 is MGHDK, CDR2 SYGVNS. Trimming removed 4 bases at V and 6 bases at J, with 19 bases between. The CDR3 here is CASSGVSPGWLNSPLHF. The CDR3, as DNA: TGTGCCAGCAGTGGGGTCTCTCCGGGATGGCTTAATTCACCCCTCCACTTT.

The chain links TRBV5-6 to TRBJ2-1, with TRBD1 identical over 7 bases. This CDR3 spans 17 amino acids. J was trimmed by 5 bases and V by 3 bases; bases with no gene match: 14. The germline V gene encodes CDR1 SGHDT and CDR2 YYEEEE. The CDR3 region is CASSSTLTGRADNEQFF. CDR3 nucleotides: TGTGCCAGCAGCTCCACCCTGACAGGGAGAGCTGACAATGAGCAGTTCTTC.

This sequence joins TRBV18 and TRBJ2-1; 14 bases map to TRBD2. Germline CDR1 reads KGHSH; CDR2 reads LQKENI. The CDR3 runs to 13 residues. The ends lost 11 bases at V and 9 bases at J; junction bases unmatched: 6. Written as DNA, the CDR3 is TGTGCCTCAAATGGACTAGCGGGAGGTGAGCAGTTCTTC. It encodes CASNGLAGGEQFF. Variable domain in full (rest from reference TRBV18 and TRBJ2-1): NAGVMQNPRHLVRRRGQEARLRCSPMKGHSHVYWYRQLPEEGLKFMVYLQKENIIDESGMPKERFSAEFPKEGPSILRIQQVVRGDSAAYFCASNGLAGGEQFFGPGTRLTVL.

The V and J genes are TRBV7-2 and TRBJ1-2; D remains ambiguous. The CDR3 has 14 amino acids. Germline V gives CDR1 SGHTA, CDR2 FQGNSA. Trimming left V 1 base short and J 0 bases short, with 6 bases between. CDR3 residues: CASSLVAANYGYTF. In DNA, the CDR3 is TGTGCCAGCAGCTTAGTAGCAGCTAACTATGGCTACACCTTC.

The V and J genes are TRBV7-2 and TRBJ1-1, with 7 bases identical to TRBD1. After removal of 5 bases from V and 3 bases from J, the junction contained 6 bases not matched to a gene. This CDR3 contains 14 residues. Germline V CDR1 and CDR2: SGHTA, FQGNSA. The CDR3 nucleotides are TGTGCCAGCAGCCTCGACAGGGATTACACTGAAGCTTTCTTT. Residues: CASSLDRDYTEAFF.

This clone was detected once. The chain carries TRBV10-3 and TRBJ2-7; D possibly corresponds to TRBD1 (5 bases). There are 11 residues in the CDR3. V lost 5 bases to trimming and J lost 7 bases, with 9 bases between them. Germline CDR1 is ENHRY and CDR2 is SYGVKD. Here the CDR3 reads CAISFQGEQYF. The CDR3 nucleotides read TGTGCCATCAGTTTTCAGGGTGAGCAGTACTTC.

This clone has a count of ten or more. The chain carries TRBV19 and TRBJ1-1; the match to TRBD1 covers 7 bases. J lost 11 bases, V lost 3 bases, and 9 bases had no gene match. The CDR3 has 13 residues. The V gene's germline CDR1 is LNHDA and CDR2 SQIVND (reference sequence). For the CDR3, the DNA is TGTGCCAGTAGTATCGGGACAGTCCCTAGGGCTTTCTTT. It encodes CASSIGTVPRAFF.

V usage is TRBV5-6 and J usage is TRBJ1-1; 8 bases line up with TRBD1. Germline trimming cut 6 bases from V and 4 bases from J; bases unmatched to any gene: 5. Germline V gene sequence: CDR1 SGHDT, CDR2 YYEEEE. The CDR3 runs 13 residues. The CDR3 spells CASTYTGGTEAFF. Here the CDR3 DNA reads TGTGCCAGCACCTACACAGGGGGCACTGAAGCTTTCTTT.

This clone was seen a few times. The chain uses TRBV27 and TRBJ1-2; weak D call: TRBD1 (6 bases). Germline loops: CDR1 MNHEY, CDR2 SMNVEV (reference sequence). The V end was cut by 1 base, the J end by 5 bases, with 11 bases between. The CDR3 sequence is 14 residues long. CDR3 in DNA: TGTGCCAGCAGTTTATTTGGGGGCGGGTATGGCTACACCTTC. It yields the protein CASSLFGGGYGYTF.

The chain couples TRBV28 to TRBJ2-1, with 11 bases identical to TRBD1. Trimming removed 6 bases from V and 6 bases from J; junction bases left unmatched: 7. This CDR3 is 15 amino acids long. Germline CDR1 is MDHEN and CDR2 is SYDVKM. CDR3 bases: TGTGCCAGCAGCCGTCCCGGGACAGGGGGCAATGAGCAGTTCTTC. As protein: CASSRPGTGGNEQFF.

The rearrangement links TRBV7-6 to TRBJ1-1, with no clear D. The germline V gene encodes CDR1 SGHVS and CDR2 FNYEAQ. Trimming cost V 5 bases and J 5 bases, with 15 bases left between them. This CDR3 has 14 amino acids. The CDR3 coding sequence is TGTGCCAGCAGCCCAACTTTGACTAGTACTGAAGCTTTCTTT. Its protein product is CASSPTLTSTEAFF.

The chain joins TRBV7-9 to TRBJ1-4; the match to TRBD1 covers 8 bases. The V segment lost 5 bases and the J segment 9 bases; nucleotides outside the gene matches: 14. The V gene's germline CDR1 is SEHNR and CDR2 FQNEAQ (reference sequence). The CDR3 sequence is 16 residues long. The CDR3 DNA follows: TGTGCCAGCAGCGCCTTGGCGAGGACAGGGCTGCAAAAACTGTTTTTT. Translation gives CASSALARTGLQKLFF. The variable domain in full, with the rest retrieved from reference TRBV7-9 and TRBJ1-4, is DTGVSQNPRHKITKRGQNVTFRCDPISEHNRLYWYRQTLGQGPEFLTYFQNEAQLEKSRLLSDRFSAERPKGSFSTLEIQRTEQGDSAMYLCASSALARTGLQKLFFGSGTQLSVL.

The chain has TRBV5-1 and TRBJ2-2; the match to TRBD1 covers 8 bases. From germline, CDR1 is SGHRS and CDR2 YFSETQ. The trim removed 0 bases at V and 1 base at J, leaving 5 bases unmatched. The CDR3 loop spans 17 amino acids. The CDR3 region has the DNA TGCGCCAGCAGCTTGGCCGTCGGACAGGGGAACACCGGGGAGCTGTTTTTT. Protein sequence: CASSLAVGQGNTGELFF. Complete variable domain (other parts from reference TRBV5-1 and TRBJ2-2): KAGVTQTPRYLIKTRGQQVTLSCSPISGHRSVSWYQQTPGQGLQFLFEYFSETQRNKGNFPGRFSGRQFSNSRSEMNVSTLELGDSALYLCASSLAVGQGNTGELFFGEGSRLTVL.

The chain carries TRBV7-2 and TRBJ2-3; D might be TRBD1 (5 bases). In germline, CDR1 is SGHTA, CDR2 FQGNSA. CDR3 length equals 15 residues. V was trimmed by 1 base and J by 2 bases, leaving 10 bases between them. The CDR3 sequence: CASSLESRATDTQYF. CDR3 bases: TGTGCCAGCAGCTTAGAGTCCAGGGCCACAGATACGCAGTATTTT.

V usage is TRBV29-1 and J usage is TRBJ2-5; maybe TRBD2 (6 bases). Germline V lookup: CDR1 SQVTM, CDR2 ANQGSEA. Between the trimmed V and J ends, which lost 6 bases and 2 bases, there was a span of 13 bases. This CDR3 is built from 13 residues. Here the CDR3 DNA reads TGCAGCGTGCGGGGCAGAACACAAGAGACCCAGTACTTC. It translates to CSVRGRTQETQYF.

This chain links TRBV5-1 with TRBJ1-2; no definite D call. The CDR3 is made up of 15 amino acids. Germline values: CDR1 SGHRS, CDR2 YFSETQ. V was cut by 0 bases and J by 4 bases, with 13 bases left in between. CDR3 sequence reads: CASSLEQPGGYGYTF. The CDR3 coding sequence is TGCGCCAGCAGCTTGGAACAGCCGGGAGGCTATGGCTACACCTTC.

The chain is built from TRBV4-2 and TRBJ2-7, with TRBD2 matching 11 bases. The V and J ends lost 1 base and 1 base, in that order; junction bases with no gene match: 3. CDR1 LGHNA and CDR2 YNFKEQ come from the germline V gene. The CDR3 totals 16 residues. CDR3 sequence reads: CASSQVLAGGSYEQYF. CDR3 in DNA: TGTGCCAGCAGCCAAGTTCTAGCGGGAGGATCCTACGAGCAGTACTTC.